What follows are 17 T cell receptor beta chains derived from one specimen sequenced in a study of blood T cell repertoires in COVID-19. Produced via immunoSEQ multiplex PCR; TCRdb's table is partial and in-frame only. This table holds approximately 450,000 clones, 85% to 90% found once. Sequencing input: PBMCs or T cells enriched from blood (not recorded which). These receptors all stem from a young man who had recovered from COVID-19.

This clone came up a few times. The V and J genes are TRBV6-6 and TRBJ2-5; 13 bases are shared with TRBD2. CDR3 length: 14 amino acids. Losses at the gene ends were 4 bases for V and 5 bases for J; bases not matched to a gene: 1. Germline CDR1 and CDR2: MNHNY and SVGAGI (reference sequence). CDR3 loop: CASSLLAGGETQYF. CDR3 nucleotides: TGTGCCAGCAGTTTACTAGCGGGAGGGGAGACCCAGTACTTC.

The rearrangement links TRBV25-1 to TRBJ2-1; 7 bases align to TRBD1. This CDR3 has 15 amino acids. Germline-derived CDR1 and CDR2 are MGHDK and SYGVNS. The V and J ends lost 1 base and 7 bases, in that order; junction bases with no gene match: 7. The CDR3 spells CASSESSKGANEQFF. CDR3 bases: TGTGCCAGCAGTGAATCCTCGAAGGGGGCGAATGAGCAGTTCTTC.

This chain joins TRBV5-1 and TRBJ2-5; TRBD1 aligns across 7 bases. Per the germline V gene, CDR1 is SGHRS and CDR2 is YFSETQ. CDR3 length equals 14 residues. With 3 bases clipped from V and 5 bases from J, the junction kept 7 bases outside the gene matches. For the CDR3, the DNA is TGCGCCAGCAGCTCTGACAGGGTCGGGGAGACCCAGTACTTC. Amino acids: CASSSDRVGETQYF.

V usage is TRBV27 and J usage is TRBJ2-1; D is unclear. V gave up 5 bases and J gave up 6 bases, with 8 bases separating them. CDR1 is MNHEY and CDR2 is SMNVEV in the germline V gene (reference sequence). This CDR3 has 12 amino acids. CDR3 bases: TGTGCCAGCAGTCCAACGAGCAATGAGCAGTTCTTC. Translating gives CASSPTSNEQFF.

The rearrangement uses TRBV2 and TRBJ2-7; D perhaps matches TRBD1 (5 bases). The V gene lost 8 bases and the J gene lost 0 bases, with 11 bases spanning the gap. CDR3 length: 13 residues. CDR1 SNHLY and CDR2 FYNNEI come from the germline V gene. The CDR3 spells CASQGRSSYEQYF. In nucleotides, the CDR3 is TGTGCCAGCCAGGGTAGAAGCTCCTACGAGCAGTACTTC.

The rearrangement links TRBV28 to TRBJ2-2; D is uncertain. V gave up 7 bases and J gave up 6 bases, with 12 bases separating them. The V gene's germline CDR1 is MDHEN and CDR2 SYDVKM. The CDR3 runs 13 residues. The CDR3 DNA reads as TGTGCCAGCACCCCCCTGGCGGCCGGGGAGCTGTTTTTT. Protein sequence: CASTPLAAGELFF.

This chain joins TRBV30 and TRBJ1-4; 7 nucleotides match TRBD1. CDR1 is GTSNPN and CDR2 is SVGIG in the germline V gene (reference sequence). Trimming removed 2 bases from V and 15 bases from J; junction bases left unmatched: 12. There are 13 residues in the CDR3. The CDR3 DNA sequence: TGTGCCTGGAGTCCTAGGGTAGGGGGCCCAATGTTTTTT. This sequence encodes CAWSPRVGGPMFF.

V and J are TRBV4-1 and TRBJ2-7, with 7 bases identical to TRBD1. CDR3 length equals 15 residues. V was clipped by 2 bases and J by 3 bases; unmatched bases: 7. Germline V gives CDR1 MGHRA, CDR2 YSYEKL. The CDR3: CASSQTSGQYYEQYF. CDR3 nucleotides: TGCGCCAGCAGCCAAACCTCGGGACAGTACTACGAGCAGTACTTC.

V is TRBV14 and J is TRBJ2-1; the match to TRBD2 covers 12 bases. The length of the CDR3 is 17 residues. CDR1 SGHDN and CDR2 FVKESK come from the germline V gene. The V segment lost 1 base and the J segment 11 bases; nucleotides outside the gene matches: 12. The CDR3: CASSQGVGRTSGNKQFF. In DNA form, the CDR3 reads TGTGCCAGCAGCCAAGGGGTAGGTCGGACTAGCGGGAACAAGCAGTTCTTC.

This clone was seen only a few times. The chain is built from TRBV30 and TRBJ1-5; weak D call: TRBD1 (5 bases). This CDR3 is 15 amino acids long. In germline, CDR1 is GTSNPN, CDR2 SVGIG (reference sequence). V gave up 0 bases and J gave up 0 bases, with 9 bases separating them. The DNA of the CDR3 is TGTGCCTGGAGTGTAAACGGACATAGCAATCAGCCCCAGCATTTT. It codes for CAWSVNGHSNQPQHF.

The chain is built from TRBV5-1 and TRBJ2-1; 7 positions match TRBD2. Germline V CDR1 and CDR2: SGHRS, YFSETQ. V was clipped by 6 bases and J by 5 bases; unmatched bases: 5. CDR3 length: 13 residues. CDR3 in amino acids: CASTAAGNNEQFF. As DNA, the CDR3 is TGCGCCAGCACGGCAGCGGGAAACAATGAGCAGTTCTTC.

The genes are TRBV7-9 and TRBJ1-2, with D tentatively TRBD1 (6 bases). The germline V and J ends were trimmed by 3 bases and 8 bases, with 13 bases remaining between them. Germline V gene sequence: CDR1 SEHNR, CDR2 FQNEAQ (reference sequence). The CDR3 covers 13 residues. CDR3: CASSFPGQRGYTF. CDR3 coding DNA: TGTGCCAGCAGCTTCCCTGGACAGAGAGGCTACACCTTC.

This clone was recorded once. The V gene is TRBV3-1 (or the pseudogene TRBV3-2), the J gene TRBJ1-1; no clear D. V was trimmed by 1 base and J by 0 bases, leaving 6 bases between them. CDR1 and CDR2 (germline): LGHDT, YNNKEL (reference sequence). The CDR3 loop spans 14 amino acids. CDR3 sequence: CASSQARVNTEAFF. CDR3 bases: TGTGCCAGCAGCCAAGCGCGAGTGAACACTGAAGCTTTCTTT.

J is TRBJ2-7 and V is TRBV27; maybe TRBD1 (6 bases). The CDR3 is 13 amino acids. Trimming took off 5 bases at V and 5 bases at J, with 13 bases between the two ends. Germline CDR1 is MNHEY and CDR2 is SMNVEV (reference sequence). As DNA, the CDR3 is TGTGCCAGCAGTACGAACAGGGTCCACGAGCAGTACTTC. Protein product: CASSTNRVHEQYF.

The chain uses TRBV28 and TRBJ2-3; TRBD1 might be the D (6 bases). The germline CDR1 and CDR2 sequences are MDHEN and SYDVKM. The germline V and J ends were trimmed by 5 bases and 2 bases, with 17 bases remaining between them. The CDR3 length is 16 residues. The CDR3 region has the DNA TGTGCCAGCAGTGGCGCAGGGGCCCTAACCACAGATACGCAGTATTTT. This gives the protein CASSGAGALTTDTQYF.

The genes are TRBV5-1 and TRBJ2-1; 10 nucleotides line up with TRBD2. The CDR3 spans 14 residues. V was clipped by 9 bases and J by 4 bases; unmatched bases: 7. Germline CDR1 SGHRS, CDR2 YFSETQ. The CDR3 DNA reads TGCGCCACCCCCCTAGCGGGAGCTTACAATGAGCAGTTCTTC. Protein sequence: CATPLAGAYNEQFF.

The chain joins TRBV10-3 to TRBJ2-3; tentatively, D is TRBD2 (5 bases). This CDR3 has 14 residues. CDR1 and CDR2 (germline): ENHRY, SYGVKD. The V end lost 6 bases, the J end lost 2 bases, and 12 bases lay between the germline ends. Written as DNA, the CDR3 is TGTGCCATCAGGACGGAGGTCTCCACAGATACGCAGTATTTT. Translation gives CAIRTEVSTDTQYF.